This TCR beta chain was obtained from a study of shared clonotypes between healthy human individuals. Study-level points and caveats: The donor pool, a small one, limited the genetic and exposure-history diversity represented. Relative to memory subsets, naive subsets generally showed larger estimated richness.

TCRdb's copy holds only in-frame clones and misses some; the assay was immunoSEQ multiplex PCR. The sample consists of about 1,900,000 clones, about 94% of them appearing once. Naive CD8 populations comprised CD45RO-negative cells positively selected for CCR7, excluding terminally differentiated effector memory CD45RA+ cells. This CDR3 contains 15 residues. V gave up 4 bases and J gave up 3 bases; unmatched junction bases: 1. CDR1 is MNHEY, CDR2 SMNVEV, per germline (reference sequence). Worth noting for this clone: The antigen is unknown.

The receptor was isolated from a man between 18 and 29 years old in good health. The material sequenced was naive CD8+ T cells sorted from blood. V gene TRBV27 combines with J gene TRBJ2-5; 14 bases are shared with TRBD2. CDR3 amino acids: CASSSGLAGEETQYF. The CDR3 DNA follows: TGTGCCAGCAGTTCGGGACTAGCGGGGGAAGAGACCCAGTACTTC.